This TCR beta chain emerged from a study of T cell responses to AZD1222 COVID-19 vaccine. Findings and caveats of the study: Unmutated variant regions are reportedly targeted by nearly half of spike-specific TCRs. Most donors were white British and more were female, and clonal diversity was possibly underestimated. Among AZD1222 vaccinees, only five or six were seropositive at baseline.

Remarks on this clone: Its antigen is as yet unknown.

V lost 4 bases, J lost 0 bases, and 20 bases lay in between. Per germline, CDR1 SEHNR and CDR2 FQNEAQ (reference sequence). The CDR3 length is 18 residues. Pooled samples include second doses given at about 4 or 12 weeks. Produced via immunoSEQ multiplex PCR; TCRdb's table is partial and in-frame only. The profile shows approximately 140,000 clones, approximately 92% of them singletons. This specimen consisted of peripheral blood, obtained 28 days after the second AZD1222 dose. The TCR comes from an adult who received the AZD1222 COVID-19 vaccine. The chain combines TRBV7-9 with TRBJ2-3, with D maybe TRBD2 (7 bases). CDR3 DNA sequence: TGTGCCAGCAGCTCACCCTGGGGAGCGGGGACAAGCACAGATACGCAGTATTTT. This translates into CASSSPWGAGTSTDTQYF.